A selection of T cell receptor beta chains follows, all from one sample in a study of control samples from healthy donors and cancer patients. TCRdb's table, derived via immunoSEQ multiplex PCR, lists solely in-frame clones and lacks some. The sample includes about 170,000 clones, around nine tenths of them seen just once. Sequencing was done on a sample of blood. These receptor sequences come from a man between 25 and 39 years old in good health. Both conserved end residues are part of each CDR3. Each record gives: clone size, D gene, J gene, V gene, CDR3 DNA, CDR3 protein. A D gene is named only where the DNA matches it firmly. For some rows the clone size is stated as once, few or many, or as a class when expanded; others skip it.

abundance: .
d_gene: .
j_gene: TRBJ2-7
v_gene: TRBV11-2
CDR3nt: TGTGCCAGCAGCCCCTCCTACGAGCAGTACTTC
CDR3aa: CASSPSYEQYF

abundance: .
d_gene: .
j_gene: TRBJ1-2
v_gene: TRBV19
CDR3nt: TGTGCCAGTAGTAACACGCCGTATGGCTACACCTTC
CDR3aa: CASSNTPYGYTF

abundance: .
d_gene: .
j_gene: TRBJ1-1
v_gene: TRBV7-9
CDR3nt: TGTGCCAGCAGCGGTTCTTCTCCGAATGAAGCTTTCTTT
CDR3aa: CASSGSSPNEAFF

abundance: .
d_gene: TRBD1
j_gene: TRBJ1-5
v_gene: TRBV3-1/TRBV3-2
CDR3nt: TGTGCCAGCAGCCAAGATCTGGGACAGCGTCAGCCCCAGCATTTT
CDR3aa: CASSQDLGQRQPQHF

abundance: once
d_gene: TRBD2
j_gene: TRBJ2-7
v_gene: TRBV11-1
CDR3nt: TGTGCCAGCAGCTTGACTAGCGGGGACTCCTACGAGCAGTACTTC
CDR3aa: CASSLTSGDSYEQYF

abundance: .
d_gene: TRBD1
j_gene: TRBJ1-2
v_gene: TRBV27
CDR3nt: TGTGCCAGCAGGGGACAGGGGACCTATGGCTACACCTTC
CDR3aa: CASRGQGTYGYTF

abundance: .
d_gene: .
j_gene: TRBJ1-1
v_gene: TRBV14
CDR3nt: TGTGCCAGCAGCCAAGATCGAGGGGTCTGGGGCACTGAAGCTTTCTTT
CDR3aa: CASSQDRGVWGTEAFF

abundance: once
d_gene: .
j_gene: TRBJ1-2
v_gene: TRBV19
CDR3nt: TGTGCCAGTAGAAGTTTAGACTATGGCTACACCTTC
CDR3aa: CASRSLDYGYTF

abundance: .
d_gene: .
j_gene: TRBJ2-7
v_gene: TRBV7-9
CDR3nt: TGTGCCAGCAGCATTATGGGGGGTAAGAACGAGCAGTACTTC
CDR3aa: CASSIMGGKNEQYF

abundance: .
d_gene: .
j_gene: TRBJ1-6
v_gene: TRBV5-4
CDR3nt: TGTGCCAGCAGCTTGCCAAGAACAGGGACGTACAATTCACCCCTCCACTTT
CDR3aa: CASSLPRTGTYNSPLHF

abundance: .
d_gene: .
j_gene: TRBJ2-5
v_gene: TRBV27
CDR3nt: TGTGCCAGCAGTTTATCGGTGGCTGTCCAAGAGACCCAGTACTTC
CDR3aa: CASSLSVAVQETQYF

abundance: .
d_gene: .
j_gene: TRBJ1-2
v_gene: TRBV9
CDR3nt: TGTGCCAGCAGCCCCGCGGTTAACTATGGCTACACCTTC
CDR3aa: CASSPAVNYGYTF

abundance: .
d_gene: TRBD1
j_gene: TRBJ1-1
v_gene: TRBV19
CDR3nt: TGTGCCAGTAGATCGATACCGGGACAGGGGGCATTCATCACTGAAGCTTTCTTT
CDR3aa: CASRSIPGQGAFITEAFF

abundance: .
d_gene: .
j_gene: TRBJ1-5
v_gene: TRBV15
CDR3nt: TGTGCCACCAGTAGGAGGTGGGGACATCAGCCCCAGCATTTT
CDR3aa: CATSRRWGHQPQHF

abundance: .
d_gene: .
j_gene: TRBJ1-5
v_gene: TRBV5-1
CDR3nt: TGCGCCAGCAGGATAGATAGCAATCAGCCCCAGCATTTT
CDR3aa: CASRIDSNQPQHF

abundance: .
d_gene: .
j_gene: TRBJ2-7
v_gene: TRBV6-2/TRBV6-3
CDR3nt: TGTGCCAGCAGTTACCCTCCCGGTCCTGAGCAGTACTTC
CDR3aa: CASSYPPGPEQYF